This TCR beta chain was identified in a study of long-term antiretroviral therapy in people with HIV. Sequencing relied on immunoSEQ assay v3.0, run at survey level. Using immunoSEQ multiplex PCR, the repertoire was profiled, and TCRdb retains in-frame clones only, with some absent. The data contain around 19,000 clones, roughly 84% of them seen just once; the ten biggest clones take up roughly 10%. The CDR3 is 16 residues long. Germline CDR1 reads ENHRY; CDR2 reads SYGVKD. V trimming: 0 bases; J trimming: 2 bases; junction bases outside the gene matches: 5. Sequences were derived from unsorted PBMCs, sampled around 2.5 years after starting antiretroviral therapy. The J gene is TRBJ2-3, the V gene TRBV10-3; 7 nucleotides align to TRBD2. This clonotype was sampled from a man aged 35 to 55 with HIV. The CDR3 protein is CAISESSSGITDTQYF. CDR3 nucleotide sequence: TGTGCCATCAGTGAGTCGTCTAGCGGTATCACAGATACGCAGTATTTT.